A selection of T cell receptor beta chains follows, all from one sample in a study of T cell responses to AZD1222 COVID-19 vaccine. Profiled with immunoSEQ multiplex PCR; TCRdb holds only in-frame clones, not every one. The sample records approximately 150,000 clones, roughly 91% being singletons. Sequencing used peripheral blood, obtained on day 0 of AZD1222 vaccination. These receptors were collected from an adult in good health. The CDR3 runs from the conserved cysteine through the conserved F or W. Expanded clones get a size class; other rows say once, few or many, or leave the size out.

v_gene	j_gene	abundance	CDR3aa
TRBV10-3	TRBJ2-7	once	CAISESTSGRAEQYF
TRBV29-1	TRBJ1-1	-	CSVEASGTEAFF
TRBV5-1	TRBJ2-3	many	CASSLGNRNTDTQYF
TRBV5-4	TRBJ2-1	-	CASSLRGRYGNEQFF
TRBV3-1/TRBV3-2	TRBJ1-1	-	CASSPRGGNTEAFF
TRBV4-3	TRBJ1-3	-	CASSRDSSIGNTIYF
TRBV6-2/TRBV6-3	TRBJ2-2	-	CASSTTGANTGELFF
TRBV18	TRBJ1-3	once	CASREQGTGNTIYF
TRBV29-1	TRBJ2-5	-	CSVIGREYQETQYF
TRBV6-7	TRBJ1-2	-	CASSPPTALNYGYTF
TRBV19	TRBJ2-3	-	CASRRQGVGDTQYF
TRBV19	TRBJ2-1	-	CASRGNRDRTYNEQFF
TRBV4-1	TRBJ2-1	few	CASSRGDEQFF
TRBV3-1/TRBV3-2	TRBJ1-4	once	CASSPRSTNEKLFF
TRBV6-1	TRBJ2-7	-	CASSEAWGFGAYEQYF
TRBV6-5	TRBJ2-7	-	CASSLMGRIEDF
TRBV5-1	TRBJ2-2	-	CASSPLGQGTGELFF
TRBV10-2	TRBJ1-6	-	CASTRWGGNSPLHF
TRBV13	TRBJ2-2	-	CASSSTSGLAGPEGGELFF
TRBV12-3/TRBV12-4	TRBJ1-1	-	CASSNDGRTEAFF
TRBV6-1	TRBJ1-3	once	CASSEAFGAGNTIYF
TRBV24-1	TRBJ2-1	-	CATSETGTGGDYNEQFF
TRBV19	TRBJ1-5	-	CASSTDSHSNQPQHF
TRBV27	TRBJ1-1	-	CASSSLNMFGGRGTEAFF
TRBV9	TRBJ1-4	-	CASSARAVVFGEKLFF
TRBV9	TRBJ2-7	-	CASSPSRGLAELGEQYF
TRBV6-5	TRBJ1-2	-	CASTTPRVGGYTF
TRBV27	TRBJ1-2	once	CASSPPGRNYGYTF
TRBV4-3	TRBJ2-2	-	CASSQDPSGRIGNTGELFF
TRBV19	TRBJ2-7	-	CASSISGLLAYEQYF
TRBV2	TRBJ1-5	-	CASSGLSTPNQPQHF
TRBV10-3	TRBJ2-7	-	CAISESDREQYF
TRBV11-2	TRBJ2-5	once	CASSLERHQETQYF
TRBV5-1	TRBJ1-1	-	CASSFDGRLNTEAFF
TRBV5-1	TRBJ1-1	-	CASSLGGGDTEAFF
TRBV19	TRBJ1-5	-	CASSIDQVSDQPQHF
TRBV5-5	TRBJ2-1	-	CASSTPLQEQFF
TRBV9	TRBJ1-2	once	CASSVGTGHGYTF
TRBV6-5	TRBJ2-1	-	CASRSGGSYNEQFF
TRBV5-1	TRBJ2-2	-	CASSPGQEDTGELFF
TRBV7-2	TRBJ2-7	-	CASSLAGAIYEQYF
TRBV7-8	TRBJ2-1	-	CASSLQGRVRNEQFF
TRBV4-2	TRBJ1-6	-	CASSPLGLNSPLHF
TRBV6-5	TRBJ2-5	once	CASTITGLAQETQYF
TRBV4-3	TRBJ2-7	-	CASSQDLSGPLRQQYF
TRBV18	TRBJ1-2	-	CASSPQRVAYGYTF
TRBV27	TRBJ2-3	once	CASTLAKGDTQYF
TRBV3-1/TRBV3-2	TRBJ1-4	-	CASGKGVGEKLFF
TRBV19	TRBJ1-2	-	CASSILRGTYGYTF
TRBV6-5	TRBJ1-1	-	CASSYLGVLNTEAFF
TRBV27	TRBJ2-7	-	CASSKNRDRASYEQYF
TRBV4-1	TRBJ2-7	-	CASSQADQGPYEQYF
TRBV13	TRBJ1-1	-	CASSLVRGPAFF
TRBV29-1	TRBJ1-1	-	CSVEEIGVASEAFF
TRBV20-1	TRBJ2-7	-	CSAPRGYEQYF
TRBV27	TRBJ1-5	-	CASSMKGGNQPQHF
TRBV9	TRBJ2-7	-	CASSGQGRGEQYF
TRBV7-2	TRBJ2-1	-	CASSPPTGLSGNEQFF
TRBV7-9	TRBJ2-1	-	CASSLRPSGDNNEQFF
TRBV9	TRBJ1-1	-	CASSAQGREGTEAFF